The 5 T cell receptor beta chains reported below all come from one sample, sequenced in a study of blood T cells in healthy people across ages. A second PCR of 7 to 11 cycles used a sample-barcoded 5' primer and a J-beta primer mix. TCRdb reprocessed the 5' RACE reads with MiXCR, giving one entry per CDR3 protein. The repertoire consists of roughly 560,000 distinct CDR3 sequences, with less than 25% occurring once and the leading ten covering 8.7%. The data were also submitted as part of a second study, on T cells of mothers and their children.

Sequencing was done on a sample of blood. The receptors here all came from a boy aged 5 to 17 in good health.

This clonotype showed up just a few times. CDR3 in DNA: TGTGCCAGCAGTTCAGCAGGGCAGGGAAGCAATCAGCCCCAGCATTTT. Its translation: CASSSAGQGSNQPQHF. The rearrangement uses TRBV6-5 and TRBJ1-5, with a tentative D call TRBD1 (5 bases). The germline V and J ends were trimmed by 4 bases and 1 base, with 14 bases remaining between them. Germline loops: CDR1 MNHEY, CDR2 SVGAGI. This CDR3 comprises 16 residues.

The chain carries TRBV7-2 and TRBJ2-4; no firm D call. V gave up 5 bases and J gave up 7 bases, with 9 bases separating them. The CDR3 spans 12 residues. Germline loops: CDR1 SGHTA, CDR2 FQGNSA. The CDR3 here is CASSNAMNIQYF. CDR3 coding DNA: TGTGCCAGCAGCAATGCAATGAACATTCAGTACTTC.

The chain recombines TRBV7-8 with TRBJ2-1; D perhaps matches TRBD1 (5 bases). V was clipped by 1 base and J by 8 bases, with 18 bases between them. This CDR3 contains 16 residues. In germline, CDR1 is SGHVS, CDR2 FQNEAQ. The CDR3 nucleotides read TGTGCCAGCAGCTTAGGGACCAACATTGGGGCCCATGAGCAGTTCTTC. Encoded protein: CASSLGTNIGAHEQFF.

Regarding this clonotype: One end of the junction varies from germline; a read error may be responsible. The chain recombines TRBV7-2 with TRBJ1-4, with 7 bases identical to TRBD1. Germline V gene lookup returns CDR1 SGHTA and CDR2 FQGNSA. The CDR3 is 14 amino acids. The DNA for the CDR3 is TGTGCCAGCAGCCCAGAGACAGGGAATGAAAAACTGCTTTTT. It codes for CASSPETGNEKLLF.

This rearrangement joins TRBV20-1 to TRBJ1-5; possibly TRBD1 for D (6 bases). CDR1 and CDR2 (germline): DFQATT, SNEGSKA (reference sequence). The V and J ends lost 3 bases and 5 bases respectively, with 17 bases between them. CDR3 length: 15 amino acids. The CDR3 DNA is TGCAGTGCTAGGAGGAAGGACAGAGGCCATCAGCCCCAGCATTTT. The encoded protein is CSARRKDRGHQPQHF.